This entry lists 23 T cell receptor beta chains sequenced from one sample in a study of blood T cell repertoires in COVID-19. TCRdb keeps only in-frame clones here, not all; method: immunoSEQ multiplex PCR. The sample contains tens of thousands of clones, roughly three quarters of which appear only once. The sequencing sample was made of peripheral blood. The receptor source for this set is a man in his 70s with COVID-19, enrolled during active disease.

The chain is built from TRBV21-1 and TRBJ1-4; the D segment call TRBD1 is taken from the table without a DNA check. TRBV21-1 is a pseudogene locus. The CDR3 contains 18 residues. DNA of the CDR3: TGTGCCAGCAGCACAAGGACAGGGGTCGAGTGGTCTAATGAAAAACTGTTTTTT. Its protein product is CASSTRTGVEWSNEKLFF.

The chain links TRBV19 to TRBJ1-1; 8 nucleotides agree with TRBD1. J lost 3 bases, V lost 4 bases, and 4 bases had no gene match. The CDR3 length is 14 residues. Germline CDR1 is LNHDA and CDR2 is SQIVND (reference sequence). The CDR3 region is CASSSGQGYTEAFF. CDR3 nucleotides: TGTGCCAGTAGTAGCGGACAGGGTTACACTGAAGCTTTCTTT.

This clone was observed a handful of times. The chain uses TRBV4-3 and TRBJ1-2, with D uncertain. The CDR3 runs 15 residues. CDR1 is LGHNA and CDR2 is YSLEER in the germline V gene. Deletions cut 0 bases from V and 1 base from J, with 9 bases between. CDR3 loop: CASSQDASGNYGYTF. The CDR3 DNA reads TGCGCCAGCAGCCAAGATGCGTCGGGTAACTATGGCTACACCTTC.

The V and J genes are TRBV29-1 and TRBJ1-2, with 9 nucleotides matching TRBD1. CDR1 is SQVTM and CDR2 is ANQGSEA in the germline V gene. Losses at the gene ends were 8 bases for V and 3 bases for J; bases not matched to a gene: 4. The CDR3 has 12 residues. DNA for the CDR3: TGCAGCCTTCGGACAGGGGACTATGGCTACACCTTC. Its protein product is CSLRTGDYGYTF.

The CDR3 DNA follows: TGTGCCAGCAGTGAACATGGGGCGACAAGGGAGCTGTTTTTT. The encoded protein is CASSEHGATRELFF. The chain carries TRBV25-1 and TRBJ2-2, with D possibly matching TRBD1 (5 bases). CDR3 length: 14 residues. Trimming shortened V by 2 bases and J by 9 bases, and 13 bases separated the two germline ends. Germline lookup yields CDR1 MGHDK and CDR2 SYGVNS.

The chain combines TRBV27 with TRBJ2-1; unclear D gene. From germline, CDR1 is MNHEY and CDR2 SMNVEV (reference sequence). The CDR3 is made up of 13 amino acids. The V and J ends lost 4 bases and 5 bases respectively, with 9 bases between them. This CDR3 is CASSSPGNNEQFF. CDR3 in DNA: TGTGCCAGCAGTTCCCCAGGTAACAATGAGCAGTTCTTC.

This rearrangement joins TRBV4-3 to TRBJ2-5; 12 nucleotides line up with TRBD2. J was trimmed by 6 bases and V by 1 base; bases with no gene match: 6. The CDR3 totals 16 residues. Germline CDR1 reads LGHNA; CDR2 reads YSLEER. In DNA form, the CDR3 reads TGCGCCAGCAGCCAAGGTCTAGCGGGAGGGAGGAAGACCCAGTACTTC. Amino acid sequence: CASSQGLAGGRKTQYF.

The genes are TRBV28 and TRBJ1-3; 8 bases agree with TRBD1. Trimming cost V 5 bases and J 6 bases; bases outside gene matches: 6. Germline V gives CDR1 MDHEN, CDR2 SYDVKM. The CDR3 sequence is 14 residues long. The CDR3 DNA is TGTGCCAGCAGTACTTCAGGGGGCTTAAACACCATATATTTT. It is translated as CASSTSGGLNTIYF.

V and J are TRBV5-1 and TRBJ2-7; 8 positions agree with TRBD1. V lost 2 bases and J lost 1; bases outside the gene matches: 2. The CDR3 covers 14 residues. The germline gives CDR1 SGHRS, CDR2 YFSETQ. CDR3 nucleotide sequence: TGCGCCAGCAGCTTACAGGGGGTGTCCTACGAGCAGTACTTC. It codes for CASSLQGVSYEQYF.

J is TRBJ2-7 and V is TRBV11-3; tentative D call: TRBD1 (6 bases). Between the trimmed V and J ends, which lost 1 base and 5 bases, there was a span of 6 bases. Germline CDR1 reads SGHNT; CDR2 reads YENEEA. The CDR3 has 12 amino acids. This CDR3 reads CASSLAGDEQYF. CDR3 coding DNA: TGTGCCAGCAGCTTAGCAGGGGACGAGCAGTACTTC.

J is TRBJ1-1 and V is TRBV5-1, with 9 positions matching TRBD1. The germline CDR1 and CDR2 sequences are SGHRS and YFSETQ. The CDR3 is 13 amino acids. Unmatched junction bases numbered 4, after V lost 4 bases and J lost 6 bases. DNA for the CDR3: TGCGCCAGCAGCCCGGGACAGGGCGCTGAAGCTTTCTTT. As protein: CASSPGQGAEAFF.

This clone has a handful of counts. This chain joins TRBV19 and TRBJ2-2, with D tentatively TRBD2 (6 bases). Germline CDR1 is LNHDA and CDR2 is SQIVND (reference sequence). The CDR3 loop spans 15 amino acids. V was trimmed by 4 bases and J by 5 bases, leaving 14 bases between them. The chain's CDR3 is CASSRPGLETGELFF. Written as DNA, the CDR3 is TGTGCCAGTAGTAGACCGGGACTTGAGACCGGGGAGCTGTTTTTT. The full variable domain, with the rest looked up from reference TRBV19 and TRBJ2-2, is DGGITQSPKYLFRKEGQNVTLSCEQNLNHDAMYWYRQDPGQGLRLIYYSQIVNDFQKGDIAEGYSVSREKKESFPLTVTSAQKNPTAFYLCASSRPGLETGELFFGEGSRLTVL.

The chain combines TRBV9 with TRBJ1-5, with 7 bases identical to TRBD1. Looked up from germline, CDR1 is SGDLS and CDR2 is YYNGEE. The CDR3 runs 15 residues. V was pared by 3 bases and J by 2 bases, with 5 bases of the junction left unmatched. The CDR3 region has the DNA TGTGCCAGCAGCGGACCCGGGACAGGCAATCAGCCCCAGCATTTT. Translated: CASSGPGTGNQPQHF.

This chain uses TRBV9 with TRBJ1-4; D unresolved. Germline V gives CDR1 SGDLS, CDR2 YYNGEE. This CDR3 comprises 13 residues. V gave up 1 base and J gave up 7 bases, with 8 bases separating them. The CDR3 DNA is TGTGCCAGCAGCGTAAGTTGGAGTGAAAAACTGTTTTTT. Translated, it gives CASSVSWSEKLFF.

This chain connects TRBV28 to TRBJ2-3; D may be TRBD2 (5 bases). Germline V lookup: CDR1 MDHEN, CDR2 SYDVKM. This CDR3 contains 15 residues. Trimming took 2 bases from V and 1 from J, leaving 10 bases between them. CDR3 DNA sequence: TGTGCCAGCAGTTTAGAGGGCTGGGGCACAGATACGCAGTATTTT. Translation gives CASSLEGWGTDTQYF.

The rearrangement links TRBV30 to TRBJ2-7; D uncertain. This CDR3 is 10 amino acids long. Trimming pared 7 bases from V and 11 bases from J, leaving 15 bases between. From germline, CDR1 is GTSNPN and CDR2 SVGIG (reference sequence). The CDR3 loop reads CAYSTSFKYF. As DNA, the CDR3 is TGTGCCTACTCCACGTCGTTCAAGTACTTC. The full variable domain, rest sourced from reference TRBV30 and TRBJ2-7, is SQTIHQWPATLVQPVGSPLSLECTVEGTSNPNLYWYRQAAGRGLQLLFYSVGIGQISSEVPQNLSASRPQDRQFILSSKKLLLSDSGFYLCAYSTSFKYFGPGTRLTVT.

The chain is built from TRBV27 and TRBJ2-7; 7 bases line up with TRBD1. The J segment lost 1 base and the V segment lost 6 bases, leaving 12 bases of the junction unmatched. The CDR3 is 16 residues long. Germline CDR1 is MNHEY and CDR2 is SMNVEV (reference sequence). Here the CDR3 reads CASRPSGAGGSYEQYF. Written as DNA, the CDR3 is TGTGCCAGCAGACCCTCCGGGGCAGGGGGTTCCTACGAGCAGTACTTC.

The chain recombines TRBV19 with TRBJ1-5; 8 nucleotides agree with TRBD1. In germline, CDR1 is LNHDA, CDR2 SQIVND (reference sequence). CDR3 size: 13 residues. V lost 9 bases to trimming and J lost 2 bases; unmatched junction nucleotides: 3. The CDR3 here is CASYRGGNQPQHF. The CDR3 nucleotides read TGTGCCAGCTACAGGGGGGGCAATCAGCCCCAGCATTTT.

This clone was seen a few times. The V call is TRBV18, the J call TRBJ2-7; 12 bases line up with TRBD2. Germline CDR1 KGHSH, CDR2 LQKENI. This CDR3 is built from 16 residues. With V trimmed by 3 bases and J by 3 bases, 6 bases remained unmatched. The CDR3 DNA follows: TGTGCCAGCTCACCGGGGGGACTAGCGGGCCTCTACGAGCAGTACTTC. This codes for CASSPGGLAGLYEQYF.

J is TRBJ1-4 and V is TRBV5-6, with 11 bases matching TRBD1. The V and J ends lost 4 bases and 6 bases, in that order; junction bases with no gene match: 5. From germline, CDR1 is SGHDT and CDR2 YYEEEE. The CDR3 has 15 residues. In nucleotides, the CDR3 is TGTGCCAGCAGCCGGACAGGGGGCGGTGATGAAAAACTGTTTTTT. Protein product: CASSRTGGGDEKLFF.

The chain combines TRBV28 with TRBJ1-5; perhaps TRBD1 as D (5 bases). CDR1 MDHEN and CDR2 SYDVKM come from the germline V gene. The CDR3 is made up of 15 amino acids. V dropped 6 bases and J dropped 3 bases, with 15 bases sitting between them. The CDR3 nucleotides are TGTGCCAGCAGGGGAGGGACCGCATTCAATCAGCCCCAGCATTTT. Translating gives CASRGGTAFNQPQHF.

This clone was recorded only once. This CDR3 reads CASSYSSGRVGEQFF. The CDR3 nucleotides are TGTGCCAGCAGTTACTCCAGCGGGAGGGTGGGTGAGCAGTTCTTC. The rearrangement links TRBV6-6 to TRBJ2-1; 10 bases align to TRBD2. J gave up 9 bases and V 0 bases, and 5 bases lay outside the gene matches. The V gene's germline CDR1 is MNHNY and CDR2 SVGAGI (reference sequence). The CDR3 contains 15 residues.

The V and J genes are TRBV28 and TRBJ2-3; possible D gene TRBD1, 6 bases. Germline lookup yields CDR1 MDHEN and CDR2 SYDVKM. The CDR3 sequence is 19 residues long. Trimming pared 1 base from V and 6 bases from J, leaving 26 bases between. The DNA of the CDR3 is TGTGCCAGCAGTTTATACAATCTCGGACAGCGACGTGTTGTGGATACGCAGTATTTT. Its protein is CASSLYNLGQRRVVDTQYF.